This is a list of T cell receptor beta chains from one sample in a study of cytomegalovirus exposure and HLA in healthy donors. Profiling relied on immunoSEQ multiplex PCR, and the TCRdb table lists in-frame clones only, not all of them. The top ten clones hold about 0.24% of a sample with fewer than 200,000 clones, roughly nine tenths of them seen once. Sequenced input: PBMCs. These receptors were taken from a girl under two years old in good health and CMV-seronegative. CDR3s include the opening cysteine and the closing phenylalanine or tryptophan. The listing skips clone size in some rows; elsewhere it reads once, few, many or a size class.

CASSLSGSAGTDTQYF | . | TRBJ2-3 | TRBV5-4
CASSQGGTGDYEQYF | . | TRBJ2-7 | TRBV4-2
CASSLRQAGGYEQYF | . | TRBJ2-7 | TRBV27
CAWSPGVGQETQYF | . | TRBJ2-5 | TRBV30
CASSYSSGDYEQYF | few | TRBJ2-7 | TRBV6-5
CASSLGTVSYEQYF | . | TRBJ2-7 | TRBV11-2
CASSRDRGPDHEQYF | once | TRBJ2-7 | TRBV7-8
CAWSRMQAGELFF | . | TRBJ2-2 | TRBV30
CASSLTRKETQYF | once | TRBJ2-5 | TRBV5-4
CASQIFSGGWTEAFF | . | TRBJ1-1 | TRBV11-2
CASSASWDRGNEQYF | . | TRBJ2-7 | TRBV9
CAIRIYLDGRAGGYTF | . | TRBJ1-2 | TRBV10-3
CASSPRSDSYEQYF | . | TRBJ2-7 | TRBV7-9
CATSRDPVLAGGSDTQYF | . | TRBJ2-3 | TRBV15
CAWTKNRAGGQETQYF | . | TRBJ2-5 | TRBV30
CASSPRGGTDTQYF | . | TRBJ2-3 | TRBV11-3
CASATDRNTEAFF | . | TRBJ1-1 | TRBV6-1
CASSHRLAGKETQYF | . | TRBJ2-5 | TRBV4-3
CASSQTETSWGNTGELFF | . | TRBJ2-2 | TRBV4-1
CASSYSGTSTGELFF | . | TRBJ2-2 | TRBV9
CASRRSSGEYNEQFF | . | TRBJ2-1 | TRBV6-5
CASSLAGASGNTIYF | . | TRBJ1-3 | TRBV7-8
CASTLKETQYF | . | TRBJ2-5 | TRBV19
CASSTRLGTGLQSSYEQYF | . | TRBJ2-7 | TRBV11-2
CASSLGRGRETQYF | . | TRBJ2-5 | TRBV7-8
CASLPPSNQPQHF | . | TRBJ1-5 | TRBV6-1
CASSLSRGSSYNEQFF | . | TRBJ2-1 | TRBV27
CAGETSGRASEQYF | once | TRBJ2-7 | TRBV6-5
CASSQAGYGYTF | . | TRBJ1-2 | TRBV14
CSVVGTGNYAYEQYF | . | TRBJ2-7 | TRBV29-1
CASSELIQGAYGYTF | . | TRBJ1-2 | TRBV2
CADKRLANTEAFF | . | TRBJ1-1 | TRBV27
CASSPSGKNIQYF | . | TRBJ2-4 | TRBV18
CASSELFQGQPQHF | . | TRBJ1-5 | TRBV6-1
CASSLSGTGVWEQYF | . | TRBJ2-5 | TRBV13
CAWSVRGQGANTQYF | once | TRBJ2-3 | TRBV30
CAWSAGGRETQYF | once | TRBJ2-5 | TRBV30
CAWSVPAGTYEQYF | . | TRBJ2-7 | TRBV30
CASSLGTAISYEQYF | once | TRBJ2-7 | TRBV5-1
CASRRQENEKLFF | few | TRBJ1-4 | TRBV25-1
CASSFGSGEQYF | . | TRBJ2-7 | TRBV7-2
CACQTSGSTTGELFF | . | TRBJ2-2 | TRBV30
CAWSPNYYGYTF | . | TRBJ1-2 | TRBV30
CASTGQSNTEAFF | few | TRBJ1-1 | TRBV5-4
CASSLDIYTDTQYF | . | TRBJ2-3 | TRBV4-1
CASSAQGSGANVLTF | once | TRBJ2-6 | TRBV9
CASSQGLAVYNEQFF | . | TRBJ2-1 | TRBV10-1
CASTVGRVTYEQYF | . | TRBJ2-7 | TRBV28
CASSERDTGELFF | . | TRBJ2-2 | TRBV9
CASSQADRENQPQHF | . | TRBJ1-5 | TRBV4-1
CASSQPNDGYNEKLFF | . | TRBJ1-4 | TRBV7-2
CASSPGTVLAGGRTYNEQFF | . | TRBJ2-1 | TRBV5-8
CAWSVSGNEQFF | . | TRBJ2-1 | TRBV30